The source of this T cell receptor beta chain is a study of a mutant IDH1 vaccine in newly diagnosed glioma. Across the study: Earlier therapy was either radiotherapy, temozolomide, or both, and most got both.

The repertoire was sequenced with immunoSEQ multiplex PCR; TCRdb's copy has only in-frame clones and lacks some. The sample has about 16,000 clones, approximately 92% seen once. Germline V gene sequence: CDR1 SGHAT, CDR2 FQNNGV. Trimming cost V 8 bases and J 8 bases; bases outside gene matches: 4. The CDR3 loop spans 12 amino acids. The time point denotes: baseline, week 1 (first vaccination visit). Treatment meaning: pre-vaccination baseline after standard-of-care therapy. Diagnosis in the donors showed new WHO grade 3 or 4 astrocytomas that were IDH1-mutant and ATRX-lost. The chain is built from TRBV11-2 and TRBJ2-1; 9 positions match TRBD2. This TCR derives from a woman aged 40 to 55 with glioma. Some clones in this sample may be carry-over from other donors' samples. This sample comprised PBMCs, obtained from a glioma patient treated with radiotherapy, temozolomide or both. The CDR3 spells CASCGRADEQFF. DNA for the CDR3: TGTGCCAGCTGCGGGAGGGCGGATGAGCAGTTCTTC.